The text below deals with one T cell receptor (beta chain). Its matching antigen is unknown. This entry belongs to a study of cytomegalovirus exposure and HLA in healthy donors. Whole-study findings and limits: Confirmation in vitro established that three CMV-associated chains were specific for CMV antigens. A classifier reportedly called cytomegalovirus status with high sensitivity and specificity. While the bulk of TCR sequences proved rare, some public TCRs turned up in many donors.

It was the approximately 120-subject validation cohort, separate from the approximately 620-subject first cohort, to which the donors belonged. Assay used: immunoSEQ multiplex PCR; TCRdb lists only in-frame clones, some missing. The table lists approximately 110,000 clones, 85% to 90% of them singletons. V was pared by 2 bases and J by 5 bases, with 16 bases between. The length of the CDR3 is 15 residues. Per germline, CDR1 SGHAT and CDR2 FQNNGV. This chain uses TRBV11-2 with TRBJ2-7; a weak D match, TRBD1 (6 bases). The sample was PBMCs. This sequence originates from a young woman in good health and CMV-seronegative. Written as DNA, the CDR3 is TGTGCCAGCAGCTTAAGTTGGCAGGGGAGCGACGAGCAGTACTTC. This encodes CASSLSWQGSDEQYF.